Listed below are T cell receptor beta chains from one sample, sequenced in a study of T cells in localized non-small cell lung cancer. The assay was immunoSEQ multiplex PCR, and TCRdb's table has in-frame clones only and misses some. This table holds 40,000 or so clones, over 75% found once. The material was peripheral blood, obtained before any cancer treatment. The source of these receptors is a male donor older than 55 with stage III squamous cell lung carcinoma. Both conserved end residues are part of each CDR3. Fields, in order: J gene, D gene, clone size, V gene, CDR3 DNA, CDR3 protein. A D gene is named only where the DNA matches it firmly. A clone size is listed for some rows: how often the clone was seen (once, few, many), or a class if it is expanded.

j_call: TRBJ1-1
d_call: -
clone_size: -
v_call: TRBV6-5
cdr3_nt: TGTGCCAGCAGTTTAAGGGTGGGGACTGAAGCTTTCTTT
cdr3_aa: CASSLRVGTEAFF

j_call: TRBJ2-1
d_call: TRBD1
clone_size: -
v_call: TRBV6-6
cdr3_nt: TGTGCCAGCACCCCAACCGGGACAGCCTCCTACAATGAGCAGTTCTTC
cdr3_aa: CASTPTGTASYNEQFF

j_call: TRBJ2-1
d_call: TRBD2
clone_size: -
v_call: TRBV5-1
cdr3_nt: TGCGCCAGCAGCTTGGTCGGGAGGGGTAACAATGAGCAGTTCTTC
cdr3_aa: CASSLVGRGNNEQFF

j_call: TRBJ2-1
d_call: -
clone_size: -
v_call: TRBV9
cdr3_nt: TGTGCCAGCAGCCCCCGCTCCTACAATGAGCAGTTCTTC
cdr3_aa: CASSPRSYNEQFF

j_call: TRBJ2-1
d_call: TRBD1
clone_size: -
v_call: TRBV14
cdr3_nt: TGTGCCAGCAGCTTGACAGGGAACCCCAATGAGCAGTTCTTC
cdr3_aa: CASSLTGNPNEQFF

j_call: TRBJ2-5
d_call: -
clone_size: -
v_call: TRBV5-1
cdr3_nt: TGCGCCAGCAGCTTGGATTCAGAGACCCAGTACTTC
cdr3_aa: CASSLDSETQYF

j_call: TRBJ2-3
d_call: -
clone_size: -
v_call: TRBV29-1
cdr3_nt: TGCAGCGTTGAAGCGGTAACAGATACGCAGTATTTT
cdr3_aa: CSVEAVTDTQYF

j_call: TRBJ2-2
d_call: -
clone_size: -
v_call: TRBV7-9
cdr3_nt: TGTGCCAGCAGCTTAACAGCACCGAGGAACACCGGGGAGCTGTTTTTT
cdr3_aa: CASSLTAPRNTGELFF

j_call: TRBJ1-5
d_call: -
clone_size: -
v_call: TRBV15
cdr3_nt: TGTGCCACCAGCAGATCCCATGGCAGCGGCAATCAGCCCCAGCATTTT
cdr3_aa: CATSRSHGSGNQPQHF

j_call: TRBJ1-4
d_call: TRBD1
clone_size: -
v_call: TRBV7-9
cdr3_nt: TGTGCCAGCAGCTCTCCGGGACAGGGACAAGAAAAACTGTTTTTT
cdr3_aa: CASSSPGQGQEKLFF

j_call: TRBJ2-3
d_call: -
clone_size: -
v_call: TRBV2
cdr3_nt: TGTGCCAGCAGTGGGGGGACTTTAACAGATACGCAGTATTTT
cdr3_aa: CASSGGTLTDTQYF

j_call: TRBJ2-5
d_call: -
clone_size: once
v_call: TRBV18
cdr3_nt: TGTGCCAGCTCACTCCAGCGGCAAGAGACCCAGTACTTC
cdr3_aa: CASSLQRQETQYF

j_call: TRBJ1-3
d_call: -
clone_size: -
v_call: TRBV11-2
cdr3_nt: TGTGCCAGCAGCGCTCAGGGGACTGGAAACACCATATATTTT
cdr3_aa: CASSAQGTGNTIYF

j_call: TRBJ2-7
d_call: TRBD1
clone_size: -
v_call: TRBV5-6
cdr3_nt: TGTGCCAGCAGCTTGGGGTGGACAGGGATGGGCTACGAGCAGTACTTC
cdr3_aa: CASSLGWTGMGYEQYF

j_call: TRBJ1-2
d_call: -
clone_size: -
v_call: TRBV6-1
cdr3_nt: TGTGCCAGCAGTCTAGGACAGTCCGTCCCTCCTGGCTACACCTTC
cdr3_aa: CASSLGQSVPPGYTF

j_call: TRBJ2-1
d_call: TRBD2
clone_size: -
v_call: TRBV7-6
cdr3_nt: TGTGCCAGCAGCCAGCCGGGACTAGGAAATTACAATGAGCAGTTCTTC
cdr3_aa: CASSQPGLGNYNEQFF

j_call: TRBJ2-1
d_call: -
clone_size: -
v_call: TRBV5-6
cdr3_nt: TGTGCCAGCAGCTTATGGGGGGCCCCCGATGAGCAGTTCTTC
cdr3_aa: CASSLWGAPDEQFF

j_call: TRBJ2-5
d_call: -
clone_size: -
v_call: TRBV1
cdr3_nt: TGCACCAGCAGCCAAGATTACCCTGACAGGGAGAGGGAGACCCAGTACTTC
cdr3_aa: CTSSQDYPDRERETQYF

j_call: TRBJ2-4
d_call: TRBD1
clone_size: -
v_call: TRBV19
cdr3_nt: TGTGCCAGTAGAACCGGGACAGGGGGAGTGAAGGACATTCAGTACTTC
cdr3_aa: CASRTGTGGVKDIQYF

j_call: TRBJ2-3
d_call: TRBD1
clone_size: -
v_call: TRBV18
cdr3_nt: TGTGCCAGCTCACTCGGACAGGGCACAGATACGCAGTATTTT
cdr3_aa: CASSLGQGTDTQYF